This TCR beta chain stems from a study of T cells after posttransplantation cyclophosphamide. A marrow graft followed busulfan-fludarabine conditioning, with cyclophosphamide on days +3 and +4. Using immunoSEQ multiplex PCR, the repertoire was profiled, and TCRdb retains in-frame clones only, with some absent. The table has about 43,000 clones, roughly 88% seen once; the top ten hold 2% to 3%. The clonotype originates from a male patient between 60 and 69 years old who received an allogeneic stem cell transplant from a related donor and was CMV-positive. The T cells may partly be graft donor cells. The sequencing used PBMCs, collected less than 70 days after allogeneic stem cell transplant with posttransplant cyclophosphamide.

The CDR3 DNA reads TGTGCCAGCAGCCCGACGTCGGTCAGGGGGATCTCCTACGAGCAGTACTTC. Encoded protein: CASSPTSVRGISYEQYF. The chain employs TRBV11-2 and TRBJ2-5, with 7 positions matching TRBD1. The DNA matches TRBJ2-7 better at its end, which makes the J call doubtful. This CDR3 is built from 17 residues. Germline loops: CDR1 SGHAT, CDR2 FQNNGV.